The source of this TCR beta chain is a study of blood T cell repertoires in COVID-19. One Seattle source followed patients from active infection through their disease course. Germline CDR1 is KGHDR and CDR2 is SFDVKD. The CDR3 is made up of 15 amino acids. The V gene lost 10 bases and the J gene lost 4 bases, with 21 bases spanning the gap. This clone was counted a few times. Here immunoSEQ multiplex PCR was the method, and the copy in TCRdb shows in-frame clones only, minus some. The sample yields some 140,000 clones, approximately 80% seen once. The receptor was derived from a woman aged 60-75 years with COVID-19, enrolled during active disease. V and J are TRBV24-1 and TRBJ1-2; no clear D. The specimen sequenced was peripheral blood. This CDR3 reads CATSQPGSESYGYTF. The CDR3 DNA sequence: TGTGCCACGAGCCAACCGGGTTCTGAAAGCTATGGCTACACCTTC.